These 15 T cell receptor beta chains came from one sample sequenced in a study of beta chain features in type 1 diabetes. Reverse transcribing all isolated RNA meant expressed TCRB transcripts were sequenced. Repertoires were generated with immunoSEQ multiplex PCR, while TCRdb's copy carries only in-frame clones and drops some. The table has under 950,000 clones, roughly 15% seen once. The specimen sequenced was naive CD4+ T cells from blood. These TCRs come from a woman aged 18-29 years in good health.

This clone was counted between two and nine times. The chain recombines TRBV18 with TRBJ2-1; D is possibly TRBD1 or TRBD2 (5 bases each). The ends were cut back, 1 base at V and 7 bases at J, with 17 bases in the middle. CDR3 length equals 16 residues. CDR1 and CDR2 from the germline V gene are KGHSH and LQKENI. The CDR3 bases are TGTGCCAGCTCACCACAAGACAGCCCCCGAGGGAATGAGCAGTTCTTC. It specifies CASSPQDSPRGNEQFF.

This sequence joins TRBV28 and TRBJ2-7; a possible D gene is TRBD1 (5 bases). Per germline, CDR1 MDHEN and CDR2 SYDVKM. V was pared by 4 bases and J by 7 bases, with 23 bases between. This CDR3 is 16 amino acids long. The CDR3 DNA reads TGTGCCAGCAGTTCTTTTCGACAGAGTGGGGTTGCAGAGCAGTACTTC. Its protein product is CASSSFRQSGVAEQYF.

V gene TRBV18 combines with J gene TRBJ2-3; 12 positions match TRBD2. The CDR3 length is 18 residues. The ends lost 3 bases at V and 2 bases at J; junction bases unmatched: 9. CDR1 and CDR2 from the germline V gene are KGHSH and LQKENI. CDR3 in DNA: TGTGCCAGCTCACCGCGTACGACTAGCGGGAGTCTCACAGATACGCAGTATTTT. Its translation is CASSPRTTSGSLTDTQYF. The whole variable domain, filled in from reference TRBV18 and TRBJ2-3, reads NAGVMQNPRHLVRRRGQEARLRCSPMKGHSHVYWYRQLPEEGLKFMVYLQKENIIDESGMPKERFSAEFPKEGPSILRIQQVVRGDSAAYFCASSPRTTSGSLTDTQYFGPGTRLTVL.

In its sample, this clone was seen a few times. The CDR3 nucleotides read TGTGCCAGCAGCTTAAGGCCGGGACAGGCTGTGGGCGGGGAGCTGTTTTTT. This gives the protein CASSLRPGQAVGGELFF. V gene TRBV7-6 combines with J gene TRBJ2-2, with 8 bases fitting TRBD1. Germline V CDR1 and CDR2: SGHVS, FNYEAQ. The junction had 12 bases not matched to a gene; V was cut back by 2 bases and J by 7 bases. The CDR3 covers 17 residues.

This CDR3 is CASSLDTPYEQYF. The CDR3 DNA reads TGTGCCAGCAGCCTGGACACCCCCTACGAGCAGTACTTC. V is TRBV11-1 and J is TRBJ2-7; TRBD1 is a possible D gene (5 bases). V lost 5 bases to trimming and J lost 2 bases, with 10 bases between them. From germline, CDR1 is SGHAT and CDR2 FQDESV (reference sequence). CDR3 length: 13 residues. The full variable domain, completed using reference TRBV11-1 and TRBJ2-7, is EAEVAQSPRYKITEKSQAVAFWCDPISGHATLYWYRQILGQGPELLVQFQDESVVDDSQLPKDRFSAERLKGVDSTLKIQPAELGDSAMYLCASSLDTPYEQYFGPGTRLTVT.

In its sample, this clone was seen a few times. The V gene is TRBV18, the J gene TRBJ2-7; D remains ambiguous. Germline loops: CDR1 KGHSH, CDR2 LQKENI. The CDR3 runs 15 residues. Trimming shortened V by 5 bases and J by 6 bases, and 20 bases separated the two germline ends. The CDR3: CASSASPTGSTEQYF. CDR3 DNA sequence: TGTGCCAGCTCAGCATCCCCAACCGGCTCTACCGAGCAGTACTTC.

This clone was seen only a few times. V is TRBV9 and J is TRBJ2-7; no definite D call. The CDR3 spans 15 residues. Germline-derived CDR1 and CDR2 are SGDLS and YYNGEE. Trimming removed 4 bases at V and 7 bases at J, with 21 bases between. CDR3 sequence (DNA): TGTGCCAGCAGCTCGACCGGGTCGCCCTACGTTGAGCAGTACTTC. Encoded protein: CASSSTGSPYVEQYF.

There are a few counts of this clone. The CDR3 nucleotides are TGTGCCAGCACCCCACTCGCGGCTAGCGGGTACGAGCAGTACTTC. This encodes CASTPLAASGYEQYF. The genes are TRBV6-5 and TRBJ2-7; 8 bases match TRBD2. In germline, CDR1 is MNHEY, CDR2 SVGAGI. Trimming at V came to 7 bases and at J to 4 bases, leaving 12 bases not matched to a gene. The CDR3 runs to 15 residues.

This clone was picked up a small number of times. V usage is TRBV2 and J usage is TRBJ2-6; D is ambiguous. CDR3 size: 16 residues. Germline V lookup: CDR1 SNHLY, CDR2 FYNNEI. V lost 5 bases and J lost 2, with 13 bases in between. The CDR3 nucleotides read TGTGCCAGCAGTTCCCTTTGGTTACCTGGGGCCAACGTCCTGACTTTC. Residues: CASSSLWLPGANVLTF.

This chain uses TRBV9 with TRBJ2-5; weak D call: TRBD2 (6 bases). The J call may be incorrect, as the DNA end agrees better with TRBJ2-7. CDR3 length: 14 amino acids. Germline V gives CDR1 SGDLS, CDR2 YYNGEE. CDR3 protein: CASSLGLSSYEQYF. The CDR3 DNA sequence: TGTGCCAGCAGCTTGGGACTCAGCTCCTACGAGCAGTACTTC.

Only a few counts were recorded for this clone. V is TRBV10-3 and J is TRBJ2-2, with 11 bases lining up with TRBD2. The CDR3 loop spans 16 amino acids. V was clipped by 4 bases and J by 7 bases; unmatched bases: 8. The germline V gene encodes CDR1 ENHRY and CDR2 SYGVKD. CDR3 region: CAISATLAGVGGELFF. CDR3 coding DNA: TGTGCCATCAGTGCCACACTAGCGGGAGTGGGCGGGGAGCTGTTTTTT.

A few counts support this clone. This chain links TRBV27 with TRBJ1-5; no definite D call. V was cut by 3 bases and J by 6 bases, with 12 bases left in between. CDR3 size: 14 residues. Germline CDR1 reads MNHEY; CDR2 reads SMNVEV (reference sequence). Written as DNA, the CDR3 is TGTGCCAGCAGTTTTAGTGGAATAGGTCAGCCCCAGCATTTT. Its translation is CASSFSGIGQPQHF.

J is TRBJ2-5 and V is TRBV2, with 9 bases lining up with TRBD2. Germline V gene lookup returns CDR1 SNHLY and CDR2 FYNNEI. The CDR3 totals 14 residues. Trimming removed 7 bases from V and 3 bases from J; junction bases left unmatched: 6. The CDR3 here is CASTPGLAEETQYF. Written as DNA, the CDR3 is TGTGCCAGCACCCCGGGACTAGCAGAAGAGACCCAGTACTTC. The variable domain in full, with the rest retrieved from reference TRBV2 and TRBJ2-5, is EPEVTQTPSHQVTQMGQEVILRCVPISNHLYFYWYRQILGQKVEFLVSFYNNEISEKSEIFDDQFSVERPDGSNFTLKIRSTKLEDSAMYFCASTPGLAEETQYFGPGTRLLVL.

The V and J genes are TRBV28 and TRBJ2-7; D is uncertain. CDR1 MDHEN and CDR2 SYDVKM come from the germline V gene. V was pared by 2 bases and J by 4 bases, with 12 bases between. The CDR3 sequence is 14 residues long. This CDR3 reads CASSLAHRGYEQYF. As DNA, the CDR3 is TGTGCCAGCAGTTTAGCCCACCGTGGTTACGAGCAGTACTTC.

The CDR3 sequence: CASSPEGERTQYF. The CDR3 DNA is TGTGCCAGCAGCCCTGAGGGGGAGCGGACGCAGTATTTT. The J gene is TRBJ2-3, the V gene TRBV7-2; possibly TRBD1 for D (6 bases). There are 13 residues in the CDR3. Looked up from germline, CDR1 is SGHTA and CDR2 is FQGNSA. The V end was cut by 5 bases, the J end by 9 bases, with 15 bases between.